The 8 T cell receptor beta chains listed next were all sequenced from one sample in a study of vaccination and CD4 T cells after COVID-19. These receptors are not linked to any known antigen. Cultured CD4+ T cells had their DNA profiled by the Oncomine TCR Beta short-read assay. MiXCR was run by TCRdb on the PCR reads, yielding one entry per CDR3 protein. The sample holds 13,000 or so distinct CDR3 sequences, roughly 53% seen once. Stated treatment: roughly 10-day PBMC culture with coronavirus spike peptide pools or control peptides (ViraFEST assay). Source material: CD4+ T cells from blood, cultured in vitro. The receptors come from a human donor who had recovered from COVID-19.

This clonotype occurred a few times. The chain uses TRBV2 and TRBJ1-1; D is uncertain. CDR1 and CDR2 (germline): SNHLY, FYNNEI. The length of the CDR3 is 12 residues. Trimming cost V 7 bases and J 4 bases, with 10 bases left between them. The DNA for the CDR3 is TGTGCCAGCACCGTGATAGCCACTGAAGCTTTCTTT. Encoded protein: CASTVIATEAFF.

The chain is built from TRBV7-9 and TRBJ2-3; D not resolved. The CDR3 sequence is 14 residues long. V was shortened by 2 bases and J by 2 bases, with 8 bases between the two germline ends. Germline lookup yields CDR1 SEHNR and CDR2 FQNEAQ (reference sequence). The CDR3 protein is CASSLRGFTDTQYF. CDR3 sequence (DNA): TGTGCCAGCAGCTTACGCGGCTTCACAGATACGCAGTATTTT.

This clonotype has a single count. The chain is built from TRBV15 and TRBJ2-1; TRBD2 aligns across 7 bases. With V trimmed by 1 base and J by 0 bases, 6 bases remained unmatched. CDR3 length equals 17 residues. Germline CDR1 and CDR2: LNHNV and YYDKDF (reference sequence). The DNA of the CDR3 is TGTGCCACCAGCAGAGGGCTAGCGGCGAGCTCCTACAATGAGCAGTTCTTC. It translates to CATSRGLAASSYNEQFF.

This clonotype occurred a few times. The chain employs TRBV20-1 and TRBJ1-1; D is uncertain. Germline V gives CDR1 DFQATT, CDR2 SNEGSKA (reference sequence). The CDR3 is made up of 12 amino acids. Trimming pared 6 bases from V and 3 bases from J, leaving 11 bases between. The CDR3 sequence: CSARIRDTEAFF. CDR3 sequence (DNA): TGCAGTGCACGAATACGGGACACTGAAGCTTTCTTT.

CDR3 loop: CASSFREAGNLFF. In DNA form, the CDR3 reads TGTGCCAGCAGTTTTCGGGAGGCGGGGAACTTGTTCTTC. This chain connects TRBV27 to TRBJ2-1; 7 bases fit TRBD2. The junction had 11 bases not matched to a gene; V was cut back by 3 bases and J by 15 bases. The CDR3 extends over 13 amino acids. Germline CDR1 reads MNHEY; CDR2 reads SMNVEV (reference sequence).

V usage is TRBV6-5 and J usage is TRBJ2-5; D might be TRBD1 (6 bases). Between the trimmed V and J ends, which lost 4 bases and 2 bases, there was a span of 11 bases. CDR3 length: 14 amino acids. Germline V gene lookup returns CDR1 MNHEY and CDR2 SVGAGI. The CDR3 coding sequence is TGTGCCAGCAGTTTACGGACAGCTCAAGAGACCCAGTACTTC. Its protein product is CASSLRTAQETQYF.

The table lists this clonotype with a few counts. The CDR3 spells CARIDRDGYGYTF. CDR3 DNA sequence: TGTGCCAGAATAGACAGGGACGGCTATGGCTACACCTTC. J is TRBJ1-2 and V is TRBV6-1, with 7 bases aligning to TRBD1. The germline CDR1 and CDR2 sequences are MNHNS and SASEGT. The CDR3 has 13 residues. The V gene end was trimmed by 9 bases and the J gene end by 4 bases; junction bases not matched to a gene: 8.

The chain uses TRBV30 and TRBJ2-2; no reliable D call. The CDR3 is 13 amino acids. V was clipped by 5 bases and J by 5 bases, with 12 bases between them. Germline V gives CDR1 GTSNPN, CDR2 SVGIG (reference sequence). The CDR3 DNA sequence: TGTGCCTGGCACACACGTACTACCGGGGAGCTGTTTTTT. As protein: CAWHTRTTGELFF.